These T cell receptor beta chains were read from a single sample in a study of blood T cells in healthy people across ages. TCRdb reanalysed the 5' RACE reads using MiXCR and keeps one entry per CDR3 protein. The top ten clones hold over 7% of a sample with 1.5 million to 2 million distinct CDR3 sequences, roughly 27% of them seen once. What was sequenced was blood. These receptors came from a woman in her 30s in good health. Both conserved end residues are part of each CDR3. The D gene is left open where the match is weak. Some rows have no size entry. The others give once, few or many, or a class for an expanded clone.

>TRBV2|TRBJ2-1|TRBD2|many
TGTGCCAGCAGTCCACAAGCGGGATGGGCGCAGGAGCAGTTCTTC
CASSPQAGWAQEQFF
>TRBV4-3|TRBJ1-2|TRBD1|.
TGCGCCAGCAGCCAAGACAGGGGGGGGAACTATGGCTACACCTTC
CASSQDRGGNYGYTF
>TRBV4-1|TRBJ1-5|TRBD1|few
TGCGCCAGCAGCCCAGGACCCTGGACAGGCAGGCCCCAGCATTTT
CASSPGPWTGRPQHF
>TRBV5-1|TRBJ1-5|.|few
TGCGCCAGCAGTAACTCCCCAAATCAGCCCCAGCATTTT
CASSNSPNQPQHF
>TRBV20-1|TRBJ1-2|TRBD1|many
TGCAGTGCTAGAGATGACAGGGAGATCTATGGCTACACCTTC
CSARDDREIYGYTF
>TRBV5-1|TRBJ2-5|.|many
TGCGCCAGCAGCTTCAGTGGTGGCGGGGTAGGCGAGACCCAGTACTTC
CASSFSGGGVGETQYF
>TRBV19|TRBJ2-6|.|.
TGTGCCAGTAGTATAGCAGAATCTGGGGCCAACGTCCTGACTTTC
CASSIAESGANVLTF
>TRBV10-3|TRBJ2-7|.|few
TGTGCCATCACGGGGGAGGCGAGGGGCGAGCAGTACTTC
CAITGEARGEQYF
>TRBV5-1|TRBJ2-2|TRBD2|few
TGCGCCAGCAGCCCTGGGACTAGTCGCACCGGGGAGCTGTTTTTT
CASSPGTSRTGELFF
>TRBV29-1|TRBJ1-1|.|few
TGCAACGCCCTTACCCTTTCCGCGACTGAAGCTTTCTTT
CNALTLSATEAFF
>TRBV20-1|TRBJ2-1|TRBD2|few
TGCTCTTCCATCCTAGCGGGGGACAATGAGCAGTTCTTC
CSSILAGDNEQFF
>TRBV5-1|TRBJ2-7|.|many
TGCGCCAGCAGCTTGTATAGGGCAGGGTCCGACGAGCAGTACTTC
CASSLYRAGSDEQYF
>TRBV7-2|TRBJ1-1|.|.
TGTGCCAGCAGCCCCGCGCGGGACACCCTGAACACTGAAGCTTTCTTT
CASSPARDTLNTEAFF
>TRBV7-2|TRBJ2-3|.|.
TGCGCCAGCAGCCACGGTCGTAATCAGCCCCAGTATTTT
CASSHGRNQPQYF
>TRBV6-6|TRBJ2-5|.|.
TGTGCCAGCAGTGACACGGGACTGGGAGCCTTGGAGACCCAGTACTTC
CASSDTGLGALETQYF
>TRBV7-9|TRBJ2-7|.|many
TGTGCCAGCAGCTTAGACCCCAGCCGCGAGCAGTACTTC
CASSLDPSREQYF
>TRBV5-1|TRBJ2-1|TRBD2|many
TGCGCCAGCAGCCTAGTTCGGGGGGTCGACAATGAGCAGTTCTTC
CASSLVRGVDNEQFF
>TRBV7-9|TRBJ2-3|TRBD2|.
TGTGCCAGCAGCATGACTAGCGGGAGAGCAGATACGCAGTATTTT
CASSMTSGRADTQYF
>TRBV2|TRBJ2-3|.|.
TGTGCCAGCAGTGCTGGGGAGGTTCCAGATACGCAGTATTTT
CASSAGEVPDTQYF
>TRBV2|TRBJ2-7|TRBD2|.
TGTGCCAGCAGTGGGCGGACTAGCGGGAGCGACGAGCAGTACTTC
CASSGRTSGSDEQYF
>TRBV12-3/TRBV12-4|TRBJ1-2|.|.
TGTGCCAGCAGTCGCACCGGGACTGCCCATGGCTACACCTTC
CASSRTGTAHGYTF
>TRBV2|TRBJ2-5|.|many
TGTGCCAGCAGTGGACAGTTCCAAGAGACCCAGTACTTC
CASSGQFQETQYF
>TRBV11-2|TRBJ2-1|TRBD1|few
TGTGCCAGCAGCAGTTTTAGGGTCTCCGGGACAGGGGGCTCGCACAATGAGCAGTTCTTC
CASSSFRVSGTGGSHNEQFF
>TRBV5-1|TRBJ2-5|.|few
TGCGCCAGCAGAAGGCAGGGCAAAGAGACCCAGTACTTC
CASRRQGKETQYF
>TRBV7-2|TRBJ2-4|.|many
TGTGCCAGCAGCTCCACTGCGGGATCAGCCAAAAACATTCAGTACTTC
CASSSTAGSAKNIQYF
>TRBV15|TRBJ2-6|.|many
TGTGCCACCAGCAGAGGTCAGGGGATCTCTGGGGCCAACGTCCTGACTTTC
CATSRGQGISGANVLTF
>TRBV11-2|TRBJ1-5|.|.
TGTGCCAGCAGCTTACGGCATTCCGATAGCAATCAGCCCCAGCATTTT
CASSLRHSDSNQPQHF
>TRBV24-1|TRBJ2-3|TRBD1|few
TGTGCCACCAGTGATCGGACAGGGCCCCCAGATACGCAGTATTTT
CATSDRTGPPDTQYF
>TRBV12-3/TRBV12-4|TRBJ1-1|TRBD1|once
TGTGCCAGCAACCCGACAGGGAGGGAAACTGAAGCTTTCTTT
CASNPTGRETEAFF
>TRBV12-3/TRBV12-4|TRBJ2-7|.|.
TGTGCCAGCAGGACTACGGTTATTTCCACTCACAATGAGCAGTACTTC
CASRTTVISTHNEQYF
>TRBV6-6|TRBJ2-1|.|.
TGTGCCAGCAGTTACTCTTCAGGGTTCAATGAGCAGTTCTTC
CASSYSSGFNEQFF
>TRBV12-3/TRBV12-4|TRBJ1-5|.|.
TGTGCCAGCAGTCCCCAGGGCAGGGGCGGCAATCAGCCCCAGCATTTT
CASSPQGRGGNQPQHF
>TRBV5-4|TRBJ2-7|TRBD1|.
TGTGCCAGCAGCGCCAATCCCGGACAGGGTTCGAGATGGTACGAGCAGTACTTC
CASSANPGQGSRWYEQYF
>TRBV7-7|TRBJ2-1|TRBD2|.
TGTGCCAGCAGCGGAACCGGGGGGGCCCTCTACAATGAGCAGTTCTTC
CASSGTGGALYNEQFF
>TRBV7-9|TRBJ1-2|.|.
TGTGCCAGCAGCTCCGACTCTGGAGGCTACACCTTC
CASSSDSGGYTF
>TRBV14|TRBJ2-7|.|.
TGTGCCAGCAGCCTTGGCGCAGGAACGGTCGAGCAGTACTTC
CASSLGAGTVEQYF
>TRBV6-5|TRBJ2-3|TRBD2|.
TGTGCCAGCAGTCACCTGCGGGGGGGCCCAGATACGCAGTATTTT
CASSHLRGGPDTQYF
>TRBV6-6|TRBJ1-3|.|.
TGTGCCAGCAGTAAACCTCGTTTGGGAAACACCATATATTTT
CASSKPRLGNTIYF
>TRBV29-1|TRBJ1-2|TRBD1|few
TGCAGCGTTGAAGGGGGCCTGACAGGGGACGGCTATGGCTACACCTTC
CSVEGGLTGDGYGYTF
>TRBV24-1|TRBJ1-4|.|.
TGTGCCACCAGTGACCCCGGGACGGCGAATGAAAAACTGTTTTTT
CATSDPGTANEKLFF